This T cell receptor (beta chain) was identified in a study of PD-1 blockade in classical Hodgkin lymphoma. Study-level findings and limits: Complete responders' diversity at baseline resembled that of newly diagnosed patients. Newly diagnosed patients were reported to exhibit reduced baseline TCR diversity relative to healthy donors. Any patient who commenced nivolumab under 1 year after ASCT was excluded.

Brentuximab vedotin exposure varied among the patients, all of whom had relapsed after autologous stem cell transplantation. Sequencing used immunoSEQ multiplex PCR; TCRdb keeps in-frame clones, though not all of them. The sample holds about 97,000 clones; roughly 84% are singletons and the top ten take 9.5% to 15%. With regard to this clone: The antigen is unknown.

Germline V gives CDR1 SGHTA, CDR2 FQGNSA. V was clipped by 5 bases and J by 5 bases, with 12 bases between them. This CDR3 region has 13 residues. The source material was peripheral blood mononuclear cells (PBMCs), sampled at baseline. The TCR comes from a human donor with classical Hodgkin lymphoma. This rearrangement joins TRBV7-2 to TRBJ1-1; D unresolved. CDR3 sequence (DNA): TGTGCCAGCAGCCAAGATGGGCGGACTGAAGCTTTCTTT. Protein product: CASSQDGRTEAFF. The full variable domain, its missing parts supplied by reference TRBV7-2 and TRBJ1-1, is GAGVSQSPSNKVTEKGKDVELRCDPISGHTALYWYRQSLGQGLEFLIYFQGNSAPDKSGLPSDRFSAERTGGSVSTLTIQRTQQEDSAVYLCASSQDGRTEAFFGQGTRLTVV.